This T cell receptor (beta chain) derives from a study of blood T cell repertoires in COVID-19. The overall study: The study drew acute and convalescent COVID-19 samples from the United States, Italy and Spain. Sample material is recorded as cDNA or gDNA derived from T cells, B-cell-depleted T cells, or PBMCs.

This clone appeared once. V was clipped by 0 bases and J by 6 bases; unmatched bases: 7. CDR1 and CDR2 (germline): MNHNS, SASEGT. This CDR3 is 15 amino acids long. TCRdb's copy holds only in-frame clones and misses some; the assay was immunoSEQ multiplex PCR. Of about 60,000 clones in the sample, roughly nine tenths were seen once. The TCR was taken from a human donor with acute or convalescent COVID-19. The donor label of this sample is uncertain. This sequence joins TRBV6-1 and TRBJ2-7, with 8 bases identical to TRBD1. The sequenced material came from peripheral blood. The CDR3 DNA sequence: TGTGCCAGCAGTGAAGCTCTGACAGGGGAGTTCGAGCAGTACGTC. Translating it yields CASSEALTGEFEQYV.